The rows below give T cell receptor beta chains drawn from one sample of a study of blood T cell repertoires in COVID-19. Measured with immunoSEQ multiplex PCR; TCRdb has only the in-frame clones, and not every one. The table lists some 180,000 clones, roughly 86% of them singletons. The sequenced sample was peripheral blood. These receptors were taken from a woman of 80 years or more with COVID-19, enrolled during active disease. Each CDR3 is given with its conserved first and last residue. The order of the fields is D gene, clone size, V gene, J gene, CDR3 DNA, CDR3 protein. The D gene is left open where the match is weak. Clone size is stated in some rows and not others, as once, few, many or a class when expanded.

D gene: TRBD1
clone size: once
V gene: TRBV18
J gene: TRBJ2-3
CDR3 DNA: TGTGCCAGCTCACTAAGACAGGGGGAGCACACAGATACGCAGTATTTT
CDR3 protein: CASSLRQGEHTDTQYF

D gene: TRBD1
clone size: NA
V gene: TRBV7-2
J gene: TRBJ1-1
CDR3 DNA: TGTGCCAGCAGCCCCGAGACAGGGGGTAATACTGAAGCTTTCTTT
CDR3 protein: CASSPETGGNTEAFF

D gene: NA
clone size: NA
V gene: TRBV5-8
J gene: TRBJ1-2
CDR3 DNA: TGTGCCAGCAGCTTGGGCAGGGTGAACTATGGCTACACCTTC
CDR3 protein: CASSLGRVNYGYTF

D gene: TRBD2
clone size: NA
V gene: TRBV7-3
J gene: TRBJ2-1
CDR3 DNA: TGTGCCAGCAGCTCCGGGACTAGCGGGGTCCCGAGACCCGATGAGCAGTTCTTC
CDR3 protein: CASSSGTSGVPRPDEQFF

D gene: TRBD1
clone size: NA
V gene: TRBV15
J gene: TRBJ1-4
CDR3 DNA: TGTGCCACCAGCAGGGGACAGCTAAATGAAAAACTGTTTTTT
CDR3 protein: CATSRGQLNEKLFF

D gene: NA
clone size: once
V gene: TRBV27
J gene: TRBJ1-2
CDR3 DNA: TGTGCCAGCAGTCCCTGGGGGGGAACTAACTATGGCTACACCTTC
CDR3 protein: CASSPWGGTNYGYTF

D gene: NA
clone size: NA
V gene: TRBV1
J gene: TRBJ1-5
CDR3 DNA: TGCACCAGCAGCCATAGTCGGACAGGGGGAAGCCAGCCCCAGCATTTT
CDR3 protein: CTSSHSRTGGSQPQHF

D gene: TRBD1
clone size: few
V gene: TRBV5-1
J gene: TRBJ2-7
CDR3 DNA: TGCGCCAGCAGCGTGACGGGACAGTCCTACGAGCAGTACTTC
CDR3 protein: CASSVTGQSYEQYF

D gene: TRBD2
clone size: NA
V gene: TRBV20-1
J gene: TRBJ2-3
CDR3 DNA: TGCAGTGCTACTGACCACGGGACTAGCGGACCCACAGATACGCAGTATTTT
CDR3 protein: CSATDHGTSGPTDTQYF

D gene: NA
clone size: once
V gene: TRBV11-2
J gene: TRBJ2-7
CDR3 DNA: TGTGCCAGCAGCTTAGGTACTCGAAACGAGCAGTACTTC
CDR3 protein: CASSLGTRNEQYF

D gene: TRBD1
clone size: once
V gene: TRBV4-1
J gene: TRBJ2-1
CDR3 DNA: TGCGCCAGCAGCGTCCGACAGGGGGCCTCTTTAATGTATGAGCAGTTCTTC
CDR3 protein: CASSVRQGASLMYEQFF

D gene: TRBD2
clone size: NA
V gene: TRBV5-1
J gene: TRBJ2-3
CDR3 DNA: TGCGCCAGCAGCGTAGTAGCGGGACCCCCTAGCACAGATACGCAGTATTTT
CDR3 protein: CASSVVAGPPSTDTQYF

D gene: TRBD1
clone size: NA
V gene: TRBV11-2
J gene: TRBJ1-2
CDR3 DNA: TGTGCCAGCAGCCAAGAGGACAGGGGAAACTATGGCTACACCTTC
CDR3 protein: CASSQEDRGNYGYTF

D gene: TRBD1
clone size: NA
V gene: TRBV19
J gene: TRBJ1-1
CDR3 DNA: TGTGCCAGTAGTTCCGGGACAGACCCGAACACTGAAGCTTTCTTT
CDR3 protein: CASSSGTDPNTEAFF

D gene: TRBD2
clone size: NA
V gene: TRBV27
J gene: TRBJ2-1
CDR3 DNA: TGTGCCAGCAGTTTTAGCGGGCGGAGCAATGAGCAGTTCTTC
CDR3 protein: CASSFSGRSNEQFF

D gene: TRBD1
clone size: NA
V gene: TRBV24-1
J gene: TRBJ2-1
CDR3 DNA: TGTGCCACCAGTGATTTCGGACAGGGTAAGAATGAGCAGTTCTTC
CDR3 protein: CATSDFGQGKNEQFF

D gene: NA
clone size: NA
V gene: TRBV28
J gene: TRBJ1-4
CDR3 DNA: TGTGCCAGCAATACCAATGGGGCAGGGGAAAAACTGTTTTTT
CDR3 protein: CASNTNGAGEKLFF

D gene: TRBD2
clone size: NA
V gene: TRBV28
J gene: TRBJ2-5
CDR3 DNA: TGTGCCAGCGTCGCGGGAGGGCCTCGGGGAAAGACCCAGTACTTC
CDR3 protein: CASVAGGPRGKTQYF

D gene: TRBD1
clone size: NA
V gene: TRBV3-1/TRBV3-2
J gene: TRBJ2-2
CDR3 DNA: TGTGCCAGCAGCCGAGGACAGGGGGTCACCGGGGAGCTGTTTTTT
CDR3 protein: CASSRGQGVTGELFF

D gene: TRBD1
clone size: NA
V gene: TRBV2
J gene: TRBJ1-6
CDR3 DNA: TGTGCCAGCAGCTCACAGGGGGCTGATTCACCCCTCCACTTT
CDR3 protein: CASSSQGADSPLHF

D gene: TRBD2
clone size: NA
V gene: TRBV5-6
J gene: TRBJ2-3
CDR3 DNA: TGTGCCAGCAGCTGGGGGACTAGCGGGGGCACAAATACGCAGTATTTT
CDR3 protein: CASSWGTSGGTNTQYF

D gene: TRBD1
clone size: NA
V gene: TRBV14
J gene: TRBJ2-5
CDR3 DNA: TGTGCCAGCAGCCAAGATGAAGGGGGCCGGGAGACCCAGTACTTC
CDR3 protein: CASSQDEGGRETQYF

D gene: TRBD2
clone size: NA
V gene: TRBV28
J gene: TRBJ2-1
CDR3 DNA: TGTGCCAGCAGTTTCCTAGCGGGAGGCTCGTCGCAGTTCTTC
CDR3 protein: CASSFLAGGSSQFF

D gene: TRBD2
clone size: NA
V gene: TRBV19
J gene: TRBJ2-7
CDR3 DNA: TGTGCCAGTAACCGGGGGGGAAGCTCCTACGAGCAGTACTTC
CDR3 protein: CASNRGGSSYEQYF

D gene: TRBD1
clone size: NA
V gene: TRBV7-2
J gene: TRBJ2-7
CDR3 DNA: TGTGCCAGCAGCCCCGGACAGGGCTTCGGGTCCGAGCAGTACTTC
CDR3 protein: CASSPGQGFGSEQYF

D gene: NA
clone size: NA
V gene: TRBV6-6
J gene: TRBJ1-2
CDR3 DNA: TGTGCCAGCAGTTCGATTACAGTCTCTTCGGGCTACACCTTC
CDR3 protein: CASSSITVSSGYTF

D gene: TRBD2
clone size: few
V gene: TRBV2
J gene: TRBJ2-5
CDR3 DNA: TGTGCCAGCAGTGAACTGGGAGGGGCGCTGACCCAGTACTTC
CDR3 protein: CASSELGGALTQYF

D gene: TRBD1
clone size: NA
V gene: TRBV4-3
J gene: TRBJ2-6
CDR3 DNA: TGCGCCAGCAGCCAAGATCGCGGGACAGGCTACTCTGGGGCCAACGTCCTGACTTTC
CDR3 protein: CASSQDRGTGYSGANVLTF

D gene: TRBD1
clone size: few
V gene: TRBV15
J gene: TRBJ2-7
CDR3 DNA: TGTGCCACCAGGCGGACAGGGGGCGAGCAGTACTTC
CDR3 protein: CATRRTGGEQYF

D gene: NA
clone size: once
V gene: TRBV4-3
J gene: TRBJ2-5
CDR3 DNA: TGCGCCAGCAGCCAAGTGGGGCTGGAGACCCAGTACTTC
CDR3 protein: CASSQVGLETQYF

D gene: NA
clone size: NA
V gene: TRBV3-1/TRBV3-2
J gene: TRBJ2-7
CDR3 DNA: TGTGCCAGCAGCCAAATGACTAGCTCCTACGAGCAGTACTTC
CDR3 protein: CASSQMTSSYEQYF

D gene: NA
clone size: NA
V gene: TRBV28
J gene: TRBJ1-5
CDR3 DNA: TGTGCCAGCAGTCGGTCCAGGGCGATCCTCGCCCAGCATTTT
CDR3 protein: CASSRSRAILAQHF

D gene: NA
clone size: NA
V gene: TRBV4-3
J gene: TRBJ1-2
CDR3 DNA: TGCGCCAGCAGCCAAGATCAGGCTCGGGTGACAGTCTATGGCTACACCTTC
CDR3 protein: CASSQDQARVTVYGYTF

D gene: TRBD1
clone size: NA
V gene: TRBV19
J gene: TRBJ1-5
CDR3 DNA: TGTGCCAGTAGGGCGGGACAGGGGTTCAGTCAGCCCCAGCATTTT
CDR3 protein: CASRAGQGFSQPQHF

D gene: TRBD1
clone size: NA
V gene: TRBV19
J gene: TRBJ1-5
CDR3 DNA: TGTGCCAGTAGTCTACGGACAGGGATTGGTCAGCCCCAGCATTTT
CDR3 protein: CASSLRTGIGQPQHF

D gene: NA
clone size: NA
V gene: TRBV27
J gene: TRBJ2-7
CDR3 DNA: TGTGCCAGCAGTCTCCGACAGGCCTACGAGCAGTACTTC
CDR3 protein: CASSLRQAYEQYF

D gene: TRBD2
clone size: NA
V gene: TRBV7-9
J gene: TRBJ2-5
CDR3 DNA: TGTGCCAGCAGCTTAGGGACTAGCGGGAGTGGTGAGACCCAGTACTTC
CDR3 protein: CASSLGTSGSGETQYF

D gene: NA
clone size: once
V gene: TRBV3-1/TRBV3-2
J gene: TRBJ1-2
CDR3 DNA: TGTGCCAGCAGCCAAGGGGCAGGGACAAACTATGGCTACACCTTC
CDR3 protein: CASSQGAGTNYGYTF